Listed below are T cell receptor beta chains from one sample, sequenced in a study of shared clonotypes between healthy human individuals. Method: immunoSEQ multiplex PCR; TCRdb's copy keeps in-frame clones and lacks some. The sample yields about 1.1 million clones, 75% to 85% seen once. Sequencing used memory CD4+ T cells from PBMCs. All receptors derive from a man aged 18 to 35 in good health. Some clones in this sample may be carry-over from other donors' samples. CDR3s include the opening cysteine and the closing phenylalanine or tryptophan. A D gene is named only where the DNA matches it firmly. A clone size is listed for some rows: how often the clone was seen (once, few, many), or a class if it is expanded.

j_gene: TRBJ2-2; abundance: -; d_gene: -; v_gene: TRBV12-5; CDR3nt: TGTGCTAGTGGTTTCAACACCGGGGAGCTGTTTTTT; CDR3aa: CASGFNTGELFF
j_gene: TRBJ2-1; abundance: -; d_gene: TRBD2; v_gene: TRBV7-8; CDR3nt: TGTGCCAGCAGCCCCCCGCGGGAGTGGGACAATGAGCAGTTCTTC; CDR3aa: CASSPPREWDNEQFF
j_gene: TRBJ2-3; abundance: -; d_gene: TRBD1; v_gene: TRBV5-4; CDR3nt: TGTGCCAGCACCTCACTCGTGGGACAGACAGATACGCAGTATTTT; CDR3aa: CASTSLVGQTDTQYF
j_gene: TRBJ2-1; abundance: once; d_gene: TRBD2; v_gene: TRBV4-2; CDR3nt: TGTGCCAGCAGCCAAGACACCGGGACTAGGTCCTACAATGAGCAGTTCTTC; CDR3aa: CASSQDTGTRSYNEQFF
j_gene: TRBJ1-1; abundance: -; d_gene: TRBD1; v_gene: TRBV5-1; CDR3nt: TGCGCCAGCAGCTTGGAGACAGGGGTGGCCACTGAAGCTTTCTTT; CDR3aa: CASSLETGVATEAFF
j_gene: TRBJ2-7; abundance: -; d_gene: -; v_gene: TRBV29-1; CDR3nt: TGCAGCGCCCTGGACCCGTACTCCTACGAGCAGTACTTC; CDR3aa: CSALDPYSYEQYF
j_gene: TRBJ2-1; abundance: -; d_gene: TRBD1; v_gene: TRBV2; CDR3nt: TGTGCCAGCAGTGCCATGGACAGGGGGCCCTACAATGAGCAGTTCTTC; CDR3aa: CASSAMDRGPYNEQFF
j_gene: TRBJ1-1; abundance: -; d_gene: -; v_gene: TRBV29-1; CDR3nt: TGCAGCGTTGACGGCCGTGGGTGGACTGAAGCTTTCTTT; CDR3aa: CSVDGRGWTEAFF
j_gene: TRBJ2-5; abundance: few; d_gene: -; v_gene: TRBV7-8; CDR3nt: TGTGCCAGCAGCTTCCGGCTCGGGGAGACCCAGTACTTC; CDR3aa: CASSFRLGETQYF
j_gene: TRBJ1-5; abundance: -; d_gene: -; v_gene: TRBV7-3; CDR3nt: TGTGCCAGCAGCTTAATCGGTGGGGCCAGGAGGTTGCAGCCCCAGCATTTT; CDR3aa: CASSLIGGARRLQPQHF
j_gene: TRBJ1-1; abundance: -; d_gene: -; v_gene: TRBV20-1; CDR3nt: TGCAGTGCTAGTGATGCTGAAGCTTTCTTT; CDR3aa: CSASDAEAFF
j_gene: TRBJ2-6; abundance: -; d_gene: TRBD1; v_gene: TRBV18; CDR3nt: TGTGCCAGCTCACCGGGGACAGGGTCGTACTCTGGGGCCAACGTCCTGACTTTC; CDR3aa: CASSPGTGSYSGANVLTF
j_gene: TRBJ2-7; abundance: -; d_gene: TRBD1; v_gene: TRBV6-1; CDR3nt: TGTGCCAGCAGGGACTTGACAGGGCGCCCAGGGGAGCAGTACTTC; CDR3aa: CASRDLTGRPGEQYF
j_gene: TRBJ1-2; abundance: -; d_gene: -; v_gene: TRBV29-1; CDR3nt: TGCAGCGTTGAGCGTTCGCCAGGGGATGGCTACACCTTC; CDR3aa: CSVERSPGDGYTF
j_gene: TRBJ2-7; abundance: -; d_gene: TRBD2; v_gene: TRBV28; CDR3nt: TGTGCCAGCAGAAAGAGCGGGGGCCTCTACGAGCAGTACTTC; CDR3aa: CASRKSGGLYEQYF
j_gene: TRBJ2-2; abundance: -; d_gene: TRBD1; v_gene: TRBV27; CDR3nt: TGTGCCAGCAGTTCTAGACAGGGGTACAACACCGGGGAGCTGTTTTTT; CDR3aa: CASSSRQGYNTGELFF
j_gene: TRBJ2-2; abundance: -; d_gene: -; v_gene: TRBV7-3; CDR3nt: TGTGCCAGCAGCTTAGGGTCCGGCACCGGGGAGCTGTTTTTT; CDR3aa: CASSLGSGTGELFF
j_gene: TRBJ2-1; abundance: -; d_gene: TRBD1; v_gene: TRBV27; CDR3nt: TGTGCCAGCAGTTTACCGACAGGGGCCCGCTATGAGCAGTTCTTC; CDR3aa: CASSLPTGARYEQFF
j_gene: TRBJ2-5; abundance: -; d_gene: -; v_gene: TRBV6-6; CDR3nt: TGTGCCAGCAGTCCGCAGACTAGTGGGATTCAGACCCAGTACTTC; CDR3aa: CASSPQTSGIQTQYF
j_gene: TRBJ1-6; abundance: -; d_gene: TRBD1; v_gene: TRBV6-6; CDR3nt: TGTGCCAGCTACCGGGACAGGGCCCCATCACCCCTCCACTTT; CDR3aa: CASYRDRAPSPLHF
j_gene: TRBJ2-1; abundance: -; d_gene: -; v_gene: TRBV5-1; CDR3nt: TGCGCCAGCAGCTTGGGTTACAGGGCGTCATTGAATGAGCAGTTCTTC; CDR3aa: CASSLGYRASLNEQFF
j_gene: TRBJ1-5; abundance: -; d_gene: -; v_gene: TRBV28; CDR3nt: TGTGCCAGCAGCCCCTCGGGGGCGAAAGGCAATCAGCCCCAGCATTTT; CDR3aa: CASSPSGAKGNQPQHF
j_gene: TRBJ2-2; abundance: -; d_gene: -; v_gene: TRBV5-4; CDR3nt: TGTGCCAGCAGCTTGGATTTCTTAGCCGGGGAGCTGTTTTTT; CDR3aa: CASSLDFLAGELFF
j_gene: TRBJ2-5; abundance: many; d_gene: TRBD2; v_gene: TRBV27; CDR3nt: TGTGCCAGCAGACCGGGAGGCGGGCGAGAGACCCAGTACTTC; CDR3aa: CASRPGGGRETQYF
j_gene: TRBJ1-5; abundance: -; d_gene: -; v_gene: TRBV19; CDR3nt: TGTGCCAGTAGACTACGGGCCGGAGGGCAGCCCCAGCATTTT; CDR3aa: CASRLRAGGQPQHF
j_gene: TRBJ1-5; abundance: -; d_gene: -; v_gene: TRBV7-9; CDR3nt: TGTGCCAGCAGCTTAGGGGGGATCAGGAGCAATCAGCCCCAGCATTTT; CDR3aa: CASSLGGIRSNQPQHF
j_gene: TRBJ1-4; abundance: once; d_gene: TRBD1; v_gene: TRBV5-1; CDR3nt: TGCGCCAGCAGCGATCCGGGACAGAATGAAAAACTGTTTTTT; CDR3aa: CASSDPGQNEKLFF
j_gene: TRBJ2-7; abundance: -; d_gene: TRBD1; v_gene: TRBV6-5; CDR3nt: TGTGCCAGCTTACCCCGGACAGGGGCTGACTACGAGCAGTACTTC; CDR3aa: CASLPRTGADYEQYF
j_gene: TRBJ1-3; abundance: once; d_gene: -; v_gene: TRBV7-9; CDR3nt: TGTGCCAGCAGCAACAGGGATTTGGCTGGAAACACCATATATTTT; CDR3aa: CASSNRDLAGNTIYF
j_gene: TRBJ2-1; abundance: -; d_gene: -; v_gene: TRBV7-2; CDR3nt: TGTGCCAGCAGCTTAGTGGGCGGAGTTTACAATGAGCAGTTCTTC; CDR3aa: CASSLVGGVYNEQFF
j_gene: TRBJ2-5; abundance: -; d_gene: -; v_gene: TRBV28; CDR3nt: TGTGCCAGCAGTTTCAGGGGGACCCAGTACTTC; CDR3aa: CASSFRGTQYF
j_gene: TRBJ1-5; abundance: few; d_gene: -; v_gene: TRBV4-1; CDR3nt: TGCGCCAGCAGCCAGGCCCCCGCGGCTGGCAATCAGCCCCAGCATTTT; CDR3aa: CASSQAPAAGNQPQHF
j_gene: TRBJ2-7; abundance: -; d_gene: -; v_gene: TRBV5-1; CDR3nt: TGCGCCAGCAGGGCAGGGTATCAAGTAGGGGACGAGCAGTACTTC; CDR3aa: CASRAGYQVGDEQYF
j_gene: TRBJ1-1; abundance: -; d_gene: -; v_gene: TRBV7-2; CDR3nt: TGTGCCAGCAGCTTCTCTGGACAGAACACTGAAGCTTTCTTT; CDR3aa: CASSFSGQNTEAFF
j_gene: TRBJ2-2; abundance: -; d_gene: TRBD1; v_gene: TRBV5-1; CDR3nt: TGCGCCAGCAGCTGGGGACAGGGGGCGCAGATCGGGGAGCTGTTTTTT; CDR3aa: CASSWGQGAQIGELFF
j_gene: TRBJ1-2; abundance: few; d_gene: -; v_gene: TRBV2; CDR3nt: TGTGCCAGCAGTGATTCCGGGACGGATGGCTACACCTTC; CDR3aa: CASSDSGTDGYTF
j_gene: TRBJ2-1; abundance: -; d_gene: -; v_gene: TRBV11-3; CDR3nt: TGTGCCAGCAGCGCGCCATATTCGGATGAGCAGTTCTTC; CDR3aa: CASSAPYSDEQFF
j_gene: TRBJ1-1; abundance: many; d_gene: -; v_gene: TRBV28; CDR3nt: TGTGCCAGCAGTTCTCCAGGGGTCTTGTACGCTTTCTTT; CDR3aa: CASSSPGVLYAFF
j_gene: TRBJ2-1; abundance: -; d_gene: -; v_gene: TRBV2; CDR3nt: TGTGCCAGCATCCTTGGGAGCTCCTACAATGAGCAGTTCTTC; CDR3aa: CASILGSSYNEQFF
j_gene: TRBJ2-3; abundance: once; d_gene: -; v_gene: TRBV7-9; CDR3nt: TGTGCCAGCAGCTTAGGCCCGGGGCTTACAGATACGCAGTATTTT; CDR3aa: CASSLGPGLTDTQYF